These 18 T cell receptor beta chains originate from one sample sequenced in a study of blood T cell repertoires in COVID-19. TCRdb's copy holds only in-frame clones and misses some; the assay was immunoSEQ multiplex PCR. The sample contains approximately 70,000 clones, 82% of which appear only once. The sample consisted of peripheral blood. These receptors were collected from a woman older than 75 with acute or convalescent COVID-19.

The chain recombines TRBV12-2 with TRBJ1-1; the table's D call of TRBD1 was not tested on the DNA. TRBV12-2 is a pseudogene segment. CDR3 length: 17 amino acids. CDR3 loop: CASRLAIGNRVDTEAFF. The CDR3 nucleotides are TGTGCAAGTCGCTTAGCGATCGGGAACAGGGTGGACACTGAAGCTTTCTTT.

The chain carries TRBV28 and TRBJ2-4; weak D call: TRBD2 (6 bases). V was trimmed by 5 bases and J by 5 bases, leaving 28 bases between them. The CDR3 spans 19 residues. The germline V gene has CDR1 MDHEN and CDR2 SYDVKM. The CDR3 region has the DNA TGTGCCAGCAGTCCCCTGGGGGGACTGTGGGTGGCAGTTGAAAACATTCAGTACTTC. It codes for CASSPLGGLWVAVENIQYF.

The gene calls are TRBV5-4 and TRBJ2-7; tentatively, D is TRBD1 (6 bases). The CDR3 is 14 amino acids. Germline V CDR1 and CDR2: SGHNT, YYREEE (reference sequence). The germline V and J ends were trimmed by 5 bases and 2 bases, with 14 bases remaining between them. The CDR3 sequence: CASRPQNRAYEQYF. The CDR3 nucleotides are TGTGCCAGCAGGCCTCAGAACAGGGCCTACGAGCAGTACTTC.

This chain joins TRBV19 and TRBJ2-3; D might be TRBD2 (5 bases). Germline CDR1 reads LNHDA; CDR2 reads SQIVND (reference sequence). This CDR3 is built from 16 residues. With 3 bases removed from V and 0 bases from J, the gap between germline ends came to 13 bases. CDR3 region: CASSILAGFSTDTQYF. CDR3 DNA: TGTGCCAGTAGTATTTTGGCGGGTTTTAGCACAGATACGCAGTATTTT.

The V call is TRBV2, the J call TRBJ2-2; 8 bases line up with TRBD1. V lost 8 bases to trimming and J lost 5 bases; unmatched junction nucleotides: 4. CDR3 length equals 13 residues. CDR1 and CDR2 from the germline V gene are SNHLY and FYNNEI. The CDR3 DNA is TGTGCCAGCCATGACAGGGGAACCGGGGAGCTGTTTTTT. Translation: CASHDRGTGELFF. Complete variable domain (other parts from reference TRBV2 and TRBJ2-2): EPEVTQTPSHQVTQMGQEVILRCVPISNHLYFYWYRQILGQKVEFLVSFYNNEISEKSEIFDDQFSVERPDGSNFTLKIRSTKLEDSAMYFCASHDRGTGELFFGEGSRLTVL.

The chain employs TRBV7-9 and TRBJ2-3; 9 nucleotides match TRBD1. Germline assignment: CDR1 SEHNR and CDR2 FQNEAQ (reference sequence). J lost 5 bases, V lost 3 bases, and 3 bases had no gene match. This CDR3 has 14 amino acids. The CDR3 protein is CASSLTGGKDTQYF. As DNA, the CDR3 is TGTGCCAGCAGCTTGACAGGGGGTAAAGATACGCAGTATTTT.

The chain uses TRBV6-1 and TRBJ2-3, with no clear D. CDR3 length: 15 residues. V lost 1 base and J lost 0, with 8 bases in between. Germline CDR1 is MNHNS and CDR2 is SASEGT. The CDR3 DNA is TGTGCCAGCAGTGAAGTATGGGCTAGCACAGATACGCAGTATTTT. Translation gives CASSEVWASTDTQYF.

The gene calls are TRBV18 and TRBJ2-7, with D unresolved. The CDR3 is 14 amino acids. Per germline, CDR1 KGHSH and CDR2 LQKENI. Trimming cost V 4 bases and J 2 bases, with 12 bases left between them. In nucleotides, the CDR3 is TGTGCCAGCTCACGGGCAGAAAAGACCTACGAGCAGTACTTC. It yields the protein CASSRAEKTYEQYF.

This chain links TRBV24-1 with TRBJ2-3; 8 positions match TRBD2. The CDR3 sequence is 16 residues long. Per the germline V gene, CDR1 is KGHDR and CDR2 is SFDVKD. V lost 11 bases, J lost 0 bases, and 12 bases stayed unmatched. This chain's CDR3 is CASAGTSAASTDTQYF. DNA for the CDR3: TGTGCCAGCGCCGGGACTAGTGCGGCCAGCACAGATACGCAGTATTTT.

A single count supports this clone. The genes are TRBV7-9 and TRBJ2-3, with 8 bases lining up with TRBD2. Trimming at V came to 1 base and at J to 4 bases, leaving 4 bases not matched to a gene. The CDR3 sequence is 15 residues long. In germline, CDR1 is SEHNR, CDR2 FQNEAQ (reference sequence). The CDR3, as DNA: TGTGCCAGCAGCTTAGTGACGGGAGGGGCAGATACGCAGTATTTT. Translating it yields CASSLVTGGADTQYF. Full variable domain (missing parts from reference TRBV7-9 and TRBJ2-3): DTGVSQNPRHKITKRGQNVTFRCDPISEHNRLYWYRQTLGQGPEFLTYFQNEAQLEKSRLLSDRFSAERPKGSFSTLEIQRTEQGDSAMYLCASSLVTGGADTQYFGPGTRLTVL.

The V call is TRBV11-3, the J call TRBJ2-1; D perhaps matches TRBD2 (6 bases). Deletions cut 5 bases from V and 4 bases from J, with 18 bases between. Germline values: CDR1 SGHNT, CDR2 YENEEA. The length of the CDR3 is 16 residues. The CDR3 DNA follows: TGTGCCAGCAGCCCTGGGACTCTCACCTTTTACAATGAGCAGTTCTTC. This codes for CASSPGTLTFYNEQFF.

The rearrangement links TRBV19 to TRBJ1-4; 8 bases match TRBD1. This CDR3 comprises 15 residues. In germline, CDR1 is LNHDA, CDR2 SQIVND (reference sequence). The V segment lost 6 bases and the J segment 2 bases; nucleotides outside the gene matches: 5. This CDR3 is CASRSRGLTNEKLFF. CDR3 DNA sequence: TGTGCCAGTAGAAGCAGGGGGCTGACTAATGAAAAACTGTTTTTT.

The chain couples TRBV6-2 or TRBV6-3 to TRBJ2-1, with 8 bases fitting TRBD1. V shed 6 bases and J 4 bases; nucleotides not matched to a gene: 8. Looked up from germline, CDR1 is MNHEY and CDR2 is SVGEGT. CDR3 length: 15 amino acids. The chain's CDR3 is CASRPRTGIYNEQFF. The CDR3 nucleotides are TGTGCCAGCAGGCCTAGGACAGGGATTTACAATGAGCAGTTCTTC.

CDR3 in DNA: TGTGCCAGCAGCTTAGAGCTCTCCGGGAAAATCCACAATGAGCAGTTCTTC. Encoded protein: CASSLELSGKIHNEQFF. The rearrangement links TRBV7-2 to TRBJ2-1; a weak D match, TRBD2 (5 bases). The CDR3 has 17 residues. Trimming removed 1 base from V and 5 bases from J, with 18 bases in between. Germline values: CDR1 SGHTA, CDR2 FQGNSA.

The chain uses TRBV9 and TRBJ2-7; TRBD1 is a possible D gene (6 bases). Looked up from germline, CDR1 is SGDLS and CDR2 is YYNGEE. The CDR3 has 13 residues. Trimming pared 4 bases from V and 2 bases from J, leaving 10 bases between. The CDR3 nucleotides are TGTGCCAGCAGCCCCGGGACACCCTACGAGCAGTACTTC. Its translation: CASSPGTPYEQYF.

The CDR3 DNA follows: TGTGCCAGCAAGAGTAAGGACAGGGTGGAAGGGCTGTTTTTT. Its translation: CASKSKDRVEGLFF. V gene TRBV27 combines with J gene TRBJ1-4; 8 bases agree with TRBD1. V lost 7 bases to trimming and J lost 14 bases; unmatched junction nucleotides: 15. CDR1 is MNHEY and CDR2 is SMNVEV in the germline V gene (reference sequence). The length of the CDR3 is 14 residues. Full variable domain (remainder filled in from reference TRBV27 and TRBJ1-4): EAQVTQNPRYLITVTGKKLTVTCSQNMNHEYMSWYRQDPGLGLRQIYYSMNVEVTDKGDVPEGYKVSRKEKRNFPLILESPSPNQTSLYFCASKSKDRVEGLFFGSGTQLSVL.

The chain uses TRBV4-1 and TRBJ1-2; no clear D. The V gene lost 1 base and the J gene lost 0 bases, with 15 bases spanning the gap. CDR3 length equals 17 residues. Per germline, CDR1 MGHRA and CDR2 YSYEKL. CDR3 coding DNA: TGCGCCAGCAGCCAAGGACTACTGGTGACGACTAACTATGGCTACACCTTC. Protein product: CASSQGLLVTTNYGYTF.

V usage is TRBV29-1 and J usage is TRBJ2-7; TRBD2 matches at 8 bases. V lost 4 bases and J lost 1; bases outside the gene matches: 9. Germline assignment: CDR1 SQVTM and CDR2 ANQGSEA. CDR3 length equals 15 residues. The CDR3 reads CSVAPTGTSSYEQYF. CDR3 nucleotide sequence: TGCAGCGTTGCACCGACCGGGACTAGTTCCTACGAGCAGTACTTC.